This is a list of T cell receptor beta chains from one sample in a study of blood T cell repertoires in COVID-19. Clones were sequenced by immunoSEQ multiplex PCR, and TCRdb holds only the in-frame ones, with some missing. The sample carries 300,000 to 400,000 clones, roughly nine tenths recorded once. What was sequenced was PBMCs or T cells enriched from blood (not recorded which). Receptors originate from a man aged 55 to 70 who had recovered from COVID-19. The CDR3 runs from the conserved cysteine through the conserved F or W. Clone sizes are given selectively: once, few, many, or a class where the clone is expanded.

clone size: -
V gene: TRBV2
J gene: TRBJ1-6
CDR3 protein: CASREVTSYNSPLHF

clone size: -
V gene: TRBV5-1
J gene: TRBJ2-1
CDR3 protein: CASSLGPSYNEQFF

clone size: -
V gene: TRBV10-3
J gene: TRBJ2-1
CDR3 protein: CAISEIERNEQFF

clone size: -
V gene: TRBV11-1
J gene: TRBJ2-3
CDR3 protein: CASSLASGVRTDTQYF

clone size: -
V gene: TRBV5-1
J gene: TRBJ2-3
CDR3 protein: CASSRDSGSTDTQYF

clone size: -
V gene: TRBV7-9
J gene: TRBJ2-7
CDR3 protein: CASSLGGSVRSYEQYF

clone size: -
V gene: TRBV7-8
J gene: TRBJ2-3
CDR3 protein: CASSPMAGITDTQYF

clone size: -
V gene: TRBV5-1
J gene: TRBJ2-3
CDR3 protein: CASSAGQGTDTQYF

clone size: once
V gene: TRBV3-1/TRBV3-2
J gene: TRBJ2-3
CDR3 protein: CASSQDGIGEDTQYF

clone size: -
V gene: TRBV7-6
J gene: TRBJ2-7
CDR3 protein: CASSQMHGQVYEQYF

clone size: few
V gene: TRBV6-5
J gene: TRBJ1-4
CDR3 protein: CASSEGPVGKKGVF

clone size: -
V gene: TRBV7-9
J gene: TRBJ1-3
CDR3 protein: CASSLAGQTGNTIYF

clone size: once
V gene: TRBV19
J gene: TRBJ1-5
CDR3 protein: CASSIQDMQPQHF

clone size: -
V gene: TRBV11-1
J gene: TRBJ2-1
CDR3 protein: CASSRDRISYNEQFF

clone size: -
V gene: TRBV5-5
J gene: TRBJ2-7
CDR3 protein: CASSQYSGQTYEQYF

clone size: once
V gene: TRBV3-1/TRBV3-2
J gene: TRBJ2-7
CDR3 protein: CASSPGPNRVLYF

clone size: -
V gene: TRBV12-3/TRBV12-4
J gene: TRBJ2-7
CDR3 protein: CASGRGTSYEQYF

clone size: -
V gene: TRBV6-1
J gene: TRBJ2-3
CDR3 protein: CASSGIGGSGTDTQYF

clone size: -
V gene: TRBV4-1
J gene: TRBJ1-4
CDR3 protein: CASSPGVQGPTNEKLFF

clone size: -
V gene: TRBV4-2
J gene: TRBJ2-2
CDR3 protein: CASSPENWGESGELFF

clone size: -
V gene: TRBV9
J gene: TRBJ2-5
CDR3 protein: CASSLPTGGEETQYF

clone size: -
V gene: TRBV2
J gene: TRBJ2-1
CDR3 protein: CASNLEAGGYNEQFF

clone size: -
V gene: TRBV21-1
J gene: TRBJ2-7
CDR3 protein: CASSNPFQREAYEQYF

clone size: -
V gene: TRBV5-1
J gene: TRBJ2-5
CDR3 protein: CASRKRGEETQYF

clone size: -
V gene: TRBV7-9
J gene: TRBJ2-7
CDR3 protein: CASSLASAGTTYEQYF

clone size: -
V gene: TRBV15
J gene: TRBJ2-1
CDR3 protein: CATSPRPKAGGSYNEQFF

clone size: -
V gene: TRBV5-1
J gene: TRBJ2-5
CDR3 protein: CASSFGAPAETQYF

clone size: -
V gene: TRBV7-2
J gene: TRBJ1-2
CDR3 protein: CASSLDPGNYGYTF

clone size: -
V gene: TRBV21-1
J gene: TRBJ1-3
CDR3 protein: CASSKGGDRGISGNTIYF

clone size: few
V gene: TRBV7-6
J gene: TRBJ2-1
CDR3 protein: CASSLLAPTSYNEQFF

clone size: few
V gene: TRBV15
J gene: TRBJ2-7
CDR3 protein: CATSSGGSSYEQYF

clone size: -
V gene: TRBV27
J gene: TRBJ2-7
CDR3 protein: CASSLSGQSYEQYF

clone size: -
V gene: TRBV28
J gene: TRBJ2-3
CDR3 protein: CASSSTDSGRASDTQYF

clone size: -
V gene: TRBV7-6
J gene: TRBJ2-2
CDR3 protein: CASSLGTFTGELFF

clone size: -
V gene: TRBV27
J gene: TRBJ1-5
CDR3 protein: CASSPTLGIDRSYQPQHF

clone size: -
V gene: TRBV16
J gene: TRBJ2-1
CDR3 protein: CASSPIGQAYNEQFF

clone size: -
V gene: TRBV28
J gene: TRBJ2-2
CDR3 protein: CASSSRGELFF

clone size: once
V gene: TRBV9
J gene: TRBJ1-6
CDR3 protein: CASSVAAVPYNSPLHF

clone size: -
V gene: TRBV12-5
J gene: TRBJ2-1
CDR3 protein: CASGLGRQGNEQFF

clone size: -
V gene: TRBV11-2
J gene: TRBJ1-6
CDR3 protein: CASSLVTGASPLHF

clone size: -
V gene: TRBV6-5
J gene: TRBJ1-3
CDR3 protein: CASSYSYRAGNTIYF

clone size: -
V gene: TRBV6-2/TRBV6-3
J gene: TRBJ2-1
CDR3 protein: CASSYSSSGAGEQFF